This TCR beta chain emerged from a study of blood T cells in healthy people across ages (dated by TCRdb to between 2014 and 2016). Study-wide context: Template switching captured roughly one uniquely barcoded TCR beta cDNA molecule per two T cells in model experiments. To track age-related changes in TCR beta repertoire diversity, the study relied on deep sequencing normalized with unique cDNA molecular identifiers. Using the same blood draw, the study looked at two additional independent replicas of 1 million unique cDNA reads for two donors, one aged 18 to 30 and the other aged 80 or older. The donors were divided into four age groups: young (average around 17 years), middle-aged (over 35), aged (approximately 64) and long-lived (approximately 74). To avoid experimental bias, donors of different ages were spread randomly across the sequencing lanes.

The approximately 39 donors, aged about 6 to 95 years, were systemically healthy Caucasian individuals from Russia. Each donor gave approximately 10 milliliters of peripheral blood, collected into EDTA-treated Vacutainer tubes. Ficoll-Paque density-gradient centrifugation was used to isolate PBMCs, with at least 6 million obtained per sample. Total RNA, at least 6 micrograms per sample, was extracted from PBMCs with Trizol reagent. For every donor, an aliquot of PBMCs went through flow cytometry to measure the percentages of naive CD45RAhigh/CD27high T cells. Spanning cysteine to phenylalanine, the CDR3 consists of 15 amino acids. Only the CDR3 part of the read is kept: 45 bases, read in frame from the first base. The germline V gene gives CDR1 as SGHRS and CDR2 as YFSETQ. Deletion took 4 bases off V and 0 bases off J, with a span of 11 bases between the germline ends. Library preparation was by 5' RACE. Instrument on record: Illumina HiSeq 2500. A second PCR of roughly 7 to 11 cycles was performed with a sample-barcoded 5' primer and a J-beta primer mix. A unique molecular identifier was introduced onto each TCR beta cDNA molecule by a template-switch 5' adaptor carrying 12 random nucleotides. Each sample yielded at least 2.5 million CDR3-containing paired-end reads. First-strand cDNA was synthesized from all RNA with the Mint cDNA synthesis kit, primed by a TRBC-specific oligonucleotide. All cDNA was treated with uracil-DNA glycosylase and then went through a first 18-cycle PCR with the universal primers M1SS and BC2_uni_R. Regarding the original processing steps: Each sample was normalized by randomly selecting 1 million high-quality reads, each carrying a distinct molecular identifier. Reads with shared molecular identifiers were discarded instead of being binned into consensus sequences. MiTCR, set to a Q25 quality threshold and the strictest error-elimination algorithm, was used for CDR3 identification, clonotype clustering and error correction. A nonparametric unseen species model with Euler transformation was used to estimate a lower bound on total TCR beta diversity. TCRdb reran the public reads through fastp at Q25 and MiXCR, keeping productive beta chains. Entries are consolidated by CDR3 protein sequence, retaining the most common genes and DNA. Here the V and J calls rest on TCRdb's processing, not on the authors' analysis. The sample contains roughly 800,000 distinct CDR3 sequences, more than 45% of them found a single time. In total, the top ten clones hold approximately 21% of the sample.

General study outcomes and caveats: There was a strong correlation between observed TCR beta diversity and the percentage of naive T cells measured by flow cytometry. The CMV infection status of donors was not known, potentially confounding age-related changes in expanded clonotypes. Observed TCR beta diversity per million T cells fell roughly linearly with age, and a significant reduction was already apparent by age around 40. Because profiling used bulk unsorted PBMCs, naive and antigen-experienced compartments could not be compared conclusively. Compared with the aged group, the long-lived group had more naive CD4+ T cells, fewer expanded clones and increased TCR diversity, suggesting age selection. Total diversity estimates from one million sequenced T cells were considered lower bounds and underestimates.

Of note for this clonotype: Its recognized antigen is unknown. No much larger clone exists at a distance of one base, and base qualities are not known.

The V and J segments used are TRBV5-1 and TRBJ2-1; the D segment cannot be called with confidence. Material: blood. The sequence was collected from a young man in good health. Here is the DNA: TGCGCCAGCAGCCGTCAGGAGAGCTCCTACAATGAGCAGTTCTTC. This gives the protein CASSRQESSYNEQFF.